This T cell receptor (beta chain) was sequenced for a study of T cell responses to AZD1222 COVID-19 vaccine. Study-wide results and caveats: Among spike-specific TCRs, nearly half reportedly target unmutated variant regions. Clonal diversity was possibly underestimated, and white British individuals and females predominated among donors.

The CDR3 has 16 residues. Per germline, CDR1 LNHDA and CDR2 SQIVND (reference sequence). Trimming left V 4 bases short and J 0 bases short, with 14 bases between. The data were produced by immunoSEQ multiplex PCR, yet TCRdb's version contains in-frame clones alone and is incomplete. The sample consists of some 150,000 clones, 90% to 95% of them appearing once. As for this clone: The target antigen is unknown.

The clonotype originates from an adult in good health. V usage is TRBV19 and J usage is TRBJ2-3; D is unresolved. Sequences were derived from peripheral blood, sampled on day 0 of AZD1222 vaccination. The chain's CDR3 is CASSNKAETSTDTQYF. The DNA of the CDR3 is TGTGCCAGTAGTAACAAGGCAGAGACTAGCACAGATACGCAGTATTTT. Complete variable domain (other parts from reference TRBV19 and TRBJ2-3): DGGITQSPKYLFRKEGQNVTLSCEQNLNHDAMYWYRQDPGQGLRLIYYSQIVNDFQKGDIAEGYSVSREKKESFPLTVTSAQKNPTAFYLCASSNKAETSTDTQYFGPGTRLTVL.